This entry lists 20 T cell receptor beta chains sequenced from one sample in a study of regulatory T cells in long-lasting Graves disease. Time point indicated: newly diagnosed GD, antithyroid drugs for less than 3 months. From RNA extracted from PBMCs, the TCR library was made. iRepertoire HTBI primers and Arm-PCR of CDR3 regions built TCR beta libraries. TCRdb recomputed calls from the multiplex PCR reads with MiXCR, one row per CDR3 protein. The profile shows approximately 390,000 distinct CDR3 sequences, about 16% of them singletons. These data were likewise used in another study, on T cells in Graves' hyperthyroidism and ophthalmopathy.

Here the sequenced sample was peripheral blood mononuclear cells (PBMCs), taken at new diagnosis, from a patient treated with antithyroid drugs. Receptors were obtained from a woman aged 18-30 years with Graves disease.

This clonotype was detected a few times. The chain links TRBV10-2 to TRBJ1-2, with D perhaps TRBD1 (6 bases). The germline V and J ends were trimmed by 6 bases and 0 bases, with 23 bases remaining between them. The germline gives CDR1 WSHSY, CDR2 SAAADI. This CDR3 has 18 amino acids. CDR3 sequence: CASRGETGTRGTNYGYTF. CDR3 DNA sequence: TGCGCCAGCAGGGGGGAGACCGGGACAAGGGGAACTAACTATGGCTACACCTTC.

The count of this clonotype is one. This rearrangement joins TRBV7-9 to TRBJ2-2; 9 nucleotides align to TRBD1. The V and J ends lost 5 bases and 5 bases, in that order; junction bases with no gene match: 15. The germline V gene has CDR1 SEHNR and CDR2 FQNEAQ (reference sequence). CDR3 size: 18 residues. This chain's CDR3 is CASSLLGRDRVGTGELFF. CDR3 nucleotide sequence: TGTGCCAGCAGCCTACTCGGCCGGGACAGGGTCGGAACCGGGGAGCTGTTTTTT.

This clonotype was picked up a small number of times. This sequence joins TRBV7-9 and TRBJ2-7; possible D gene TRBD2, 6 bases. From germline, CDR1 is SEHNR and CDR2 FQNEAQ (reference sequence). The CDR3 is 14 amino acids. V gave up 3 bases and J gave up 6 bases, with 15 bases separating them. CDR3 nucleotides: TGTGCCAGCAGCTTTGGAGGGGCTGGTGGCGAGCAGTACTTC. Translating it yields CASSFGGAGGEQYF.

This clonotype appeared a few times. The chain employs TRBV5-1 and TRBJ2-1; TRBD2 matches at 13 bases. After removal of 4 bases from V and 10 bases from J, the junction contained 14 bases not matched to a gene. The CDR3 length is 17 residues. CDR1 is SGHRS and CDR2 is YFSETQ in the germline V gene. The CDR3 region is CASSLTRTSGGRWEQFF. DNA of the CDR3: TGCGCCAGCAGCCTAACTAGGACTAGCGGGGGAAGATGGGAGCAGTTCTTC.

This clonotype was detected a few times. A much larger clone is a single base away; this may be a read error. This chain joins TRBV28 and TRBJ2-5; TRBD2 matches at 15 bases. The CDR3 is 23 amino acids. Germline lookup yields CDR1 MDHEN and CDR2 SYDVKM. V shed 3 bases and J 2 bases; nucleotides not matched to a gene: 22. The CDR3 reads CASSFIVGDPGLAGGRMQETQYF. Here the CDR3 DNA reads TGTGCCAGCAGTTTCATTGTTGGCGACCCGGGACTAGCGGGAGGCCGAATGCAAGAGACCCAGTACTTC. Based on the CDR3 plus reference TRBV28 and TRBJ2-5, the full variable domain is DVKVTQSSRYLVKRTGEKVFLECVQDMDHENMFWYRQDPGLGLRLIYFSYDVKMKEKGDIPEGYSVSREKKERFSLILESASTNQTSMYLCASSFIVGDPGLAGGRMQETQYFGPGTRLLVL.

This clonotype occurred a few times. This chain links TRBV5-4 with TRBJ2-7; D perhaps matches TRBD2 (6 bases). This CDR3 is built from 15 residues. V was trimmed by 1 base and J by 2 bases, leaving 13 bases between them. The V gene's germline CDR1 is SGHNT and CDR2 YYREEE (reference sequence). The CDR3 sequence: CASSLSGTSAYEQYF. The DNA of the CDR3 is TGTGCCAGCAGCTTGTCAGGGACTTCCGCCTACGAGCAGTACTTC.

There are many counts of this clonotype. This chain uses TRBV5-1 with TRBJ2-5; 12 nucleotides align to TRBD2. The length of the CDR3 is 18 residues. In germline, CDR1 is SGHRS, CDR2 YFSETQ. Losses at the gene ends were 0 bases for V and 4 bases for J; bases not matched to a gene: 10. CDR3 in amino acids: CASSLAETSGRRRETQYF. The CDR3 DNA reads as TGCGCCAGCAGCTTGGCCGAGACTAGCGGGAGAAGAAGAGAGACCCAGTACTTC.

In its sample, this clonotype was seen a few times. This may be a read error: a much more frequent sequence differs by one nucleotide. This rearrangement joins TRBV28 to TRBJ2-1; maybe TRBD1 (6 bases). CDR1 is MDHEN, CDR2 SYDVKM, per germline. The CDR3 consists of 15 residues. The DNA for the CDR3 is TGTGCCAGCAGAGAGTTAGGGGGAGACTACAATGAGCAGTCCTTC. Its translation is CASRELGGDYNEQSF.

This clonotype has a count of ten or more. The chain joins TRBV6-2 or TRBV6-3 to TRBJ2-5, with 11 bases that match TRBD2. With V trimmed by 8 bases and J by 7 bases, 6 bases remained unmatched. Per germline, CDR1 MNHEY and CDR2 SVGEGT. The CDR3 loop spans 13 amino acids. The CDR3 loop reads CASQPGLAATQYF. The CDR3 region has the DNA TGTGCCAGCCAACCGGGACTAGCGGCGACCCAGTACTTC.

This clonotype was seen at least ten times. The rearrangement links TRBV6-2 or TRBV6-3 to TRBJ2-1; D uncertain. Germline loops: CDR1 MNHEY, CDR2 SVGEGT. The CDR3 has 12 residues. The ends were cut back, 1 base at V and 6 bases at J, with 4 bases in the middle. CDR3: CASSYFSNEQFF. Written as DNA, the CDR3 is TGTGCCAGCAGTTACTTTTCCAATGAGCAGTTCTTC.

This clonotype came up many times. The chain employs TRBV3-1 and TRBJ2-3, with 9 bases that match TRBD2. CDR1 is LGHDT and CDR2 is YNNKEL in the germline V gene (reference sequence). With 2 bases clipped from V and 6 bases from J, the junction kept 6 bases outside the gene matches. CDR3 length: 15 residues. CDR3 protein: CASSQMAGGRDTQYF. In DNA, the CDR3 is TGTGCCAGCAGCCAAATGGCGGGGGGGAGGGATACGCAGTATTTT.

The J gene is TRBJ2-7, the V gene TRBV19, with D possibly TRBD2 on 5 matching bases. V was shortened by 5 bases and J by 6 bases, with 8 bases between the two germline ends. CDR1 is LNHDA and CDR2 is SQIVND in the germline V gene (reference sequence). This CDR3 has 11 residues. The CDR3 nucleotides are TGTGCCAGTAGTGAGGGCCGCGAGCAGTACTTC. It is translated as CASSEGREQYF.

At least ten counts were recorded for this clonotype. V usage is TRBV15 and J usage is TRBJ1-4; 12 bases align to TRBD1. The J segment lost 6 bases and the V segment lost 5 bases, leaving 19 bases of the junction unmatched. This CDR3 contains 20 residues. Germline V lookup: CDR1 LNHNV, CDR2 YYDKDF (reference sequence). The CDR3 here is CATSSRGWGQGATSDEKLFF. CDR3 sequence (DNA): TGTGCCACCAGCTCTCGAGGGTGGGGACAGGGGGCGACTTCGGATGAAAAACTGTTTTTT.

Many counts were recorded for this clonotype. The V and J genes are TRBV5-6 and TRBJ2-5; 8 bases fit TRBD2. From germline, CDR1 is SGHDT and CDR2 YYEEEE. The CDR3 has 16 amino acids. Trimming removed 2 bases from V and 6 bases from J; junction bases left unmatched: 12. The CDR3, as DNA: TGTGCCAGCAGCTTCTACCAGCGGGGGCTCCTCCAGACCCAGTACTTC. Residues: CASSFYQRGLLQTQYF.

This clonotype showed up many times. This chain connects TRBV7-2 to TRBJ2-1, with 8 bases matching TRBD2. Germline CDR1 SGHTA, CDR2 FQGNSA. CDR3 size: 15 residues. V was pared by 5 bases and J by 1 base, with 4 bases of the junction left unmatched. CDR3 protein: CASSRERGSYNEQFF. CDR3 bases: TGTGCCAGCAGCAGAGAGCGGGGGTCCTACAATGAGCAGTTCTTC.

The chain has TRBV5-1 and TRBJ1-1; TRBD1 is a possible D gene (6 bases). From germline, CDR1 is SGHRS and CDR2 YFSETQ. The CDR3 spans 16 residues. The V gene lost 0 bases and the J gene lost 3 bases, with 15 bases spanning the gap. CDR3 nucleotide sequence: TGCGCCAGCAGCTTGGGGGGGGCCACGGGGGACACTGAAGCTTTCTTT. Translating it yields CASSLGGATGDTEAFF.

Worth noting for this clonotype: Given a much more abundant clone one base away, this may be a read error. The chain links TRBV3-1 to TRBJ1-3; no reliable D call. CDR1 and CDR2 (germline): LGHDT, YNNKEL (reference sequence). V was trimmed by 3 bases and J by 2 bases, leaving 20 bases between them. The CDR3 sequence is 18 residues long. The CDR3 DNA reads TGTGCCAGCAGCCAGTCACCTTCTGGGCGCTTCCCTGGAAACACCATATATTTT. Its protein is CASSQSPSGRFPGNTIYF.

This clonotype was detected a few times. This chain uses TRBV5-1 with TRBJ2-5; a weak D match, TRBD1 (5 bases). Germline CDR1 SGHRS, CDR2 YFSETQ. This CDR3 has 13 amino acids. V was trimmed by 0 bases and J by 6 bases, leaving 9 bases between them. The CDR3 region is CASSLEVDKTQYF. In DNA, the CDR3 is TGCGCCAGCAGCTTGGAGGTGGACAAGACCCAGTACTTC. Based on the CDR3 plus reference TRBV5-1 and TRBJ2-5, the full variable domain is KAGVTQTPRYLIKTRGQQVTLSCSPISGHRSVSWYQQTPGQGLQFLFEYFSETQRNKGNFPGRFSGRQFSNSRSEMNVSTLELGDSALYLCASSLEVDKTQYFGPGTRLLVL.

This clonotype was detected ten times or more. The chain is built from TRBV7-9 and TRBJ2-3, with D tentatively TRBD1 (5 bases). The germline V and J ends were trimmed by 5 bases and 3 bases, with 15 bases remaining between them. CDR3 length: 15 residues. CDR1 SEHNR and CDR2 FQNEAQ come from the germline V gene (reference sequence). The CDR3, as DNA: TGTGCCAGCAGCCAAGCAAGACAGTTTACAGATACGCAGTATTTT. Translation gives CASSQARQFTDTQYF.

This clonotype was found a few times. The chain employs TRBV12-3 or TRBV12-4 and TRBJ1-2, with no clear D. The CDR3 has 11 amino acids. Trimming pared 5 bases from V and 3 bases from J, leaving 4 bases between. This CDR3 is CASSRDYGYTF. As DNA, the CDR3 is TGTGCCAGCAGTCGGGACTATGGCTACACCTTC.